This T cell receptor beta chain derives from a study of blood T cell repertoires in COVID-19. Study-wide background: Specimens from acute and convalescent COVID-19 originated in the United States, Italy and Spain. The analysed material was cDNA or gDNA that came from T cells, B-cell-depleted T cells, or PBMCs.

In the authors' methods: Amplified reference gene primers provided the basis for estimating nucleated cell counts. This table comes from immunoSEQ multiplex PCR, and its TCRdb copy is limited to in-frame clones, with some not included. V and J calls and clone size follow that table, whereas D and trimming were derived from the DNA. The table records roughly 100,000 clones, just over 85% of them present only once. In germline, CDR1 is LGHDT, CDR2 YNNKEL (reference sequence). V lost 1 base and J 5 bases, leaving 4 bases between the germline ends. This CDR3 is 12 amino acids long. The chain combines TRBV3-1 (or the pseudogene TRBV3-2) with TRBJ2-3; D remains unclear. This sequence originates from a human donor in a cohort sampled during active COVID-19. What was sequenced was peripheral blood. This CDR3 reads CASSQARDTQYF. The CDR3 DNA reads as TGTGCCAGCAGCCAAGCCCGAGATACGCAGTATTTT.